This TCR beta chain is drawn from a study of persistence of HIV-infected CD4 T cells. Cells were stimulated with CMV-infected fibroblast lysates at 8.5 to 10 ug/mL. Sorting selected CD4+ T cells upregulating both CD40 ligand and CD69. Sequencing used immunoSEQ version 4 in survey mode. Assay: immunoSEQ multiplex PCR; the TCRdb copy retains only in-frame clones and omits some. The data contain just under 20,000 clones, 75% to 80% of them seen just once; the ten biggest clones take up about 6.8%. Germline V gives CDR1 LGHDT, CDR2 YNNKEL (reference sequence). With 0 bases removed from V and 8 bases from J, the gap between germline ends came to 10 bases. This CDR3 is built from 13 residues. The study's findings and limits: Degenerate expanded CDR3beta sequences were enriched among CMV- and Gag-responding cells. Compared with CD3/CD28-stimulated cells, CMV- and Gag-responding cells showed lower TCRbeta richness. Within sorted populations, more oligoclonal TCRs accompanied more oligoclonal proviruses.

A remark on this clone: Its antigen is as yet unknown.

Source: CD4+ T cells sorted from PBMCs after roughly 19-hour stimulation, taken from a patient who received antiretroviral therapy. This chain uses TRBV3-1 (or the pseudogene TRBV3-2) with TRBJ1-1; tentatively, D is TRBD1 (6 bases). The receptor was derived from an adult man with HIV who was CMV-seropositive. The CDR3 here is CASSQDHRVEAFF. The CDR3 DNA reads TGTGCCAGCAGCCAAGATCACAGGGTAGAAGCTTTCTTT.